The 12 T cell receptor beta chains below were found in one sample sequenced in a study of beta chain features in type 1 diabetes. Sequenced material consisted of expressed TCRB transcripts (all of the isolated RNA was reverse transcribed). Assay: immunoSEQ multiplex PCR; the TCRdb copy retains only in-frame clones and omits some. This repertoire shows about 450,000 clones, around 10% found once; its top ten account for 0.04% to 0.05%. Material: naive CD4+ T cells from blood. The source of these receptors is a woman under 30 in good health.

Only a few counts were recorded for this clone. The chain is built from TRBV7-9 and TRBJ2-7; D remains ambiguous. The ends were cut back, 2 bases at V and 6 bases at J, with 17 bases in the middle. Germline loops: CDR1 SEHNR, CDR2 FQNEAQ (reference sequence). The length of the CDR3 is 15 residues. DNA of the CDR3: TGTGCCAGCAGCTTATCCCCTAGGGCGGACGGCGAGCAGTACGTC. Its protein product is CASSLSPRADGEQYV.

The V call is TRBV29-1, the J call TRBJ1-3, with D possibly being TRBD1 (6 bases). The CDR3 is made up of 16 amino acids. Germline-derived CDR1 and CDR2 are SQVTM and ANQGSEA. V shed 1 base and J shed 0 bases, with 13 bases lying between them. The CDR3 region has the DNA TGCAGCGTTGAAGGTTGGGGGCCCCACTCTGGAAACACCATATATTTT. The encoded protein is CSVEGWGPHSGNTIYF.

V and J are TRBV9 and TRBJ2-7; possible D gene TRBD2, 6 bases. CDR1 and CDR2 (germline): SGDLS, YYNGEE. The CDR3 covers 15 residues. Trimming cost V 0 bases and J 0 bases, with 10 bases left between them. CDR3: CASSVEGGVSYEQYF. In DNA form, the CDR3 reads TGTGCCAGCAGCGTAGAAGGCGGGGTCTCCTACGAGCAGTACTTC.

This clone came up a few times. V usage is TRBV29-1 and J usage is TRBJ2-3; 7 bases align to TRBD2. Germline lookup yields CDR1 SQVTM and CDR2 ANQGSEA. V gave up 6 bases and J gave up 2 bases; unmatched junction bases: 2. The CDR3 is made up of 12 amino acids. CDR3 amino acids: CSVGGSTDTQYF. The CDR3 region has the DNA TGCAGCGTGGGGGGGTCCACAGATACGCAGTATTTT.

This clone appeared a few times. The V gene is TRBV4-1, the J gene TRBJ1-4; D not resolved. V was shortened by 4 bases and J by 8 bases, with 11 bases between the two germline ends. The CDR3 sequence is 13 residues long. Germline V gene data show CDR1 as MGHRA and CDR2 as YSYEKL. Here the CDR3 reads CASSLGPREKLFF. CDR3 nucleotide sequence: TGCGCCAGCAGCCTCGGACCAAGGGAAAAACTGTTTTTT.

The chain couples TRBV7-3 to TRBJ2-2; 7 bases are a match to TRBD2. V was pared by 3 bases and J by 5 bases, with 6 bases of the junction left unmatched. Germline V gives CDR1 SGHTA, CDR2 FQGTGA. The CDR3 loop spans 15 amino acids. The CDR3 DNA sequence: TGTGCCAGCAGCTTGGACGGGAGGCGGACCGGGGAGCTGTTTTTT. Protein sequence: CASSLDGRRTGELFF.

The gene calls are TRBV7-9 and TRBJ2-7; 7 nucleotides align to TRBD1. The CDR3 runs 14 residues. J was trimmed by 3 bases and V by 5 bases; bases with no gene match: 7. From germline, CDR1 is SEHNR and CDR2 FQNEAQ (reference sequence). The CDR3 nucleotides are TGTGCCAGCAGCCCACAGGGGCCCTACTACGAGCAGTACTTC. It codes for CASSPQGPYYEQYF.

This chain connects TRBV29-1 to TRBJ1-1; unclear D gene. CDR3 length: 14 residues. Trimming cost V 6 bases and J 0 bases, with 14 bases left between them. Per the germline V gene, CDR1 is SQVTM and CDR2 is ANQGSEA. CDR3 region: CSVSGRNMNTEAFF. The CDR3 region has the DNA TGCAGCGTCTCAGGTCGGAATATGAACACTGAAGCTTTCTTT.

The chain joins TRBV29-1 to TRBJ1-1; D may be TRBD1 (5 bases). The germline V gene encodes CDR1 SQVTM and CDR2 ANQGSEA. V dropped 6 bases and J dropped 1 base, with 9 bases sitting between them. CDR3 length: 12 residues. The CDR3: CSVFTGNTEAFF. The DNA for the CDR3 is TGCAGCGTCTTTACAGGGAACACTGAAGCTTTCTTT.

This clone was counted only a few times. The chain is built from TRBV7-7 and TRBJ2-2; D perhaps matches TRBD1 (6 bases). Germline V gene lookup returns CDR1 SSHAT and CDR2 FNYEAQ (reference sequence). The CDR3 covers 16 residues. Trimming took off 5 bases at V and 4 bases at J, with 17 bases between the two ends. CDR3 in DNA: TGTGCCAGCAGCGAAGGACAGATTTCGTTCACCGGGGAGCTGTTTTTT. Translation: CASSEGQISFTGELFF.

This clone has only one observation. The chain couples TRBV7-3 to TRBJ2-1, with a weak D call TRBD1 (6 bases). V shed 5 bases and J shed 7 bases, with 9 bases lying between them. The CDR3 loop spans 12 amino acids. CDR1 and CDR2 from the germline V gene are SGHTA and FQGTGA. DNA of the CDR3: TGTGCCAGCAGCCCAGGACAGAATGAGCAGTTCTTC. Translating it yields CASSPGQNEQFF.

Note on this clone: The sample has other DNA sequences that encode this CDR3 too. The chain joins TRBV30 to TRBJ2-1; D may match TRBD1 or TRBD2 (5 bases each). Germline CDR1 is GTSNPN and CDR2 is SVGIG (reference sequence). CDR3 length: 12 amino acids. V gave up 5 bases and J gave up 8 bases, with 13 bases separating them. This chain's CDR3 is CAWGPGLDEQFF. In DNA form, the CDR3 reads TGTGCCTGGGGTCCGGGGCTTGATGAGCAGTTCTTC.